Presented here are 17 T cell receptor beta chains from one specimen sequenced in a study of T cells in Graves' hyperthyroidism and ophthalmopathy. Researchers took RNA transcripts and amplified the TCR beta CDR3 regions from them. The study used the HTBI primer set for a first-round RT-PCR of the TCR CDR3. TCRdb passed the multiplex PCR reads through MiXCR, listing each CDR3 protein once. The profile covers more than 300,000 distinct CDR3 sequences, with roughly 14% appearing a single time and roughly a fifth taken by the ten largest. The sequencing input was blood. The origin of the receptors is a woman in her twenties or thirties with Graves' ophthalmopathy.

The table lists this clonotype with a few counts. The CDR3: CASSTRELTKYSYNEQFF. The CDR3 DNA reads as TGTGCCAGCAGTACCAGGGAACTCACAAAATACTCCTACAATGAGCAGTTCTTC. This rearrangement joins TRBV12-3 or TRBV12-4 to TRBJ2-1, with D tentatively TRBD1 (5 bases). The CDR3 consists of 18 residues. Deletions cut 5 bases from V and 0 bases from J, with 20 bases between.

This clonotype was seen ten or more times. V is TRBV7-2 and J is TRBJ2-1, with 9 bases that match TRBD2. V lost 6 bases, J lost 6 bases, and 6 bases stayed unmatched. Germline CDR1 is SGHTA and CDR2 is FQGNSA. The CDR3 covers 14 residues. The CDR3: CASRRGGQSNEQFF. The CDR3 DNA reads as TGTGCCAGCAGGCGGGGGGGCCAATCCAATGAGCAGTTCTTC.

This clonotype came up many times. The genes are TRBV6-1 and TRBJ1-1, with D unresolved. CDR1 MNHNS and CDR2 SASEGT come from the germline V gene. Trimming took 2 bases from V and 4 from J, leaving 5 bases between them. The CDR3 sequence is 12 residues long. The DNA for the CDR3 is TGTGCCAGCAGTGAATTCTCCACTGAAGCTTTCTTT. Translating it yields CASSEFSTEAFF.

Comments on this clonotype: It may be a read error: a sequence one base away is much more abundant. The gene calls are TRBV29-1 and TRBJ1-1; no firm D call. CDR1 and CDR2 from the germline V gene are SQVTM and ANQGSEA. V lost 7 bases and J 6 bases, leaving 12 bases between the germline ends. CDR3 size: 11 residues. CDR3 sequence: CSADSRAEAFF. CDR3 in DNA: TGCAGCGCGGACTCTCGGGCTGAAGCTTTCTTT. Combining the CDR3 with reference TRBV29-1 and TRBJ1-1 gives the whole variable domain SAVISQKPSRDICQRGTSLTIQCQVDSQVTMMFWYRQQPGQSLTLIATANQGSEATYESGFVIDKFPISRPNLTFSTLTVSNMSPEDSSIYLCSADSRAEAFFGQGTRLTVV.

In its sample, this clonotype was seen many times. This rearrangement joins TRBV20-1 to TRBJ1-3; no clear D. Germline-derived CDR1 and CDR2 are DFQATT and SNEGSKA (reference sequence). The CDR3 is 11 amino acids. The CDR3 coding sequence is TGCGCCCTTTTAGACGGAAACACCATATATTTT. It is translated as CALLDGNTIYF.

This clonotype was recorded only once. The DNA for the CDR3 is TGTGCCAGCAGCTTAATCGGATCAGGGCTGGGTGGAAACACCATATATTTT. The encoded protein is CASSLIGSGLGGNTIYF. The chain employs TRBV7-9 and TRBJ1-3, with D possibly being TRBD1 (5 bases). Trimming removed 2 bases from V and 3 bases from J, with 17 bases in between. This CDR3 comprises 17 residues. From germline, CDR1 is SEHNR and CDR2 FQNEAQ (reference sequence).

The sample holds a few counts of this clonotype. The chain employs TRBV27 and TRBJ2-7; D might be TRBD2 (7 bases). This CDR3 has 15 amino acids. Germline V gene sequence: CDR1 MNHEY, CDR2 SMNVEV (reference sequence). The V gene lost 3 bases and the J gene lost 0 bases, with 12 bases spanning the gap. DNA of the CDR3: TGTGCCAGCAGTTTTATGGCGGGGGCCTCCTACGAGCAGTACTTC. It encodes CASSFMAGASYEQYF.

This clonotype was seen repeatedly, ten times or more. CDR3 nucleotide sequence: TGTGCCAGCAGCTTAATCCGGGGCGTTAGGACCGGGGAGCTGTTTTTT. It encodes CASSLIRGVRTGELFF. This chain connects TRBV7-9 to TRBJ2-2; possibly TRBD1 or TRBD2 for D (5 bases each). The CDR3 length is 16 residues. Trimming removed 2 bases at V and 5 bases at J, with 15 bases between. CDR1 and CDR2 from the germline V gene are SEHNR and FQNEAQ (reference sequence).

This clonotype was seen many times. The V and J genes are TRBV20-1 and TRBJ2-5, with 10 bases identical to TRBD2. CDR1 is DFQATT and CDR2 is SNEGSKA in the germline V gene (reference sequence). V dropped 1 base and J dropped 7; count of bases not matched to a gene: 6. The CDR3 totals 14 residues. The CDR3: CSARASGGSVTQYF. The CDR3 nucleotides read TGCAGTGCTAGAGCTAGCGGGGGATCGGTGACCCAGTACTTC.

This clonotype has ten or more counts. This rearrangement joins TRBV20-1 to TRBJ2-7; 13 bases agree with TRBD2. CDR1 and CDR2 from the germline V gene are DFQATT and SNEGSKA (reference sequence). The ends lost 5 bases at V and 3 bases at J; junction bases unmatched: 10. The CDR3 is 16 amino acids. CDR3 region: CSAHISGLAGSYEQYF. CDR3 in DNA: TGCAGTGCTCATATCTCGGGACTAGCGGGGAGCTACGAGCAGTACTTC.

This clonotype was observed a handful of times. J is TRBJ2-7 and V is TRBV5-4; D is unclear. Per the germline V gene, CDR1 is SGHNT and CDR2 is YYREEE (reference sequence). Trimming took 0 bases from V and 6 from J, leaving 13 bases between them. This CDR3 is 14 amino acids long. The DNA for the CDR3 is TGTGCCAGCAGCTTGGACCACTCGTCCCGCGAGCAGTACTTC. It translates to CASSLDHSSREQYF. The full variable domain, rest sourced from reference TRBV5-4 and TRBJ2-7, is ETGVTQSPTHLIKTRGQQVTLRCSSQSGHNTVSWYQQALGQGPQFIFQYYREEENGRGNFPPRFSGLQFPNYSSELNVNALELDDSALYLCASSLDHSSREQYFGPGTRLTVT.

This clonotype was seen many times. The rearrangement uses TRBV29-1 and TRBJ2-6, with 8 nucleotides matching TRBD2. The CDR3 extends over 15 amino acids. Germline values: CDR1 SQVTM, CDR2 ANQGSEA. The V and J ends lost 4 bases and 3 bases, in that order; junction bases with no gene match: 5. The CDR3 DNA is TGCAGCGTTGCGGGGGGGTCAGGTGGGGCCAACGTCCTGACTTTC. It translates to CSVAGGSGGANVLTF.

This clonotype has at least ten counts. V and J are TRBV20-1 and TRBJ1-1, with TRBD1 as a possible D gene (5 bases). The CDR3 consists of 14 residues. V lost 6 bases, J lost 6 bases, and 20 bases lay in between. CDR1 and CDR2 (germline): DFQATT, SNEGSKA (reference sequence). The CDR3 protein is CSAPRRGSFPEAFF. DNA for the CDR3: TGCAGTGCACCCCGTAGGGGCAGCTTCCCTGAAGCTTTCTTT.

The chain combines TRBV6-1 with TRBJ2-1; D perhaps matches TRBD1 (5 bases). Germline V gives CDR1 MNHNS, CDR2 SASEGT. The CDR3 consists of 15 residues. With 5 bases removed from V and 2 bases from J, the gap between germline ends came to 13 bases. CDR3 sequence: CASSSYGQAYNEQFF. CDR3 DNA sequence: TGTGCCAGCAGTTCATACGGACAAGCCTACAATGAGCAGTTCTTC.

This clonotype was detected only a few times. The V call is TRBV6-1, the J call TRBJ2-1, with D perhaps TRBD2 (6 bases). The length of the CDR3 is 16 residues. V lost 6 bases and J 0 bases, leaving 15 bases between the germline ends. In germline, CDR1 is MNHNS, CDR2 SASEGT. CDR3 sequence (DNA): TGTGCCAGCAGGATGGGGGGATTCAGCTCCTACAATGAGCAGTTCTTC. Protein product: CASRMGGFSSYNEQFF.

There are many counts of this clonotype. V is TRBV2 and J is TRBJ2-7; no clear D gene. The CDR3 covers 14 residues. Trimming removed 4 bases from V and 0 bases from J, with 10 bases in between. CDR1 is SNHLY and CDR2 is FYNNEI in the germline V gene. The DNA of the CDR3 is TGTGCCAGCAGTGGGCTAAGGAGCTCCTACGAGCAGTACTTC. Translated: CASSGLRSSYEQYF.

The V and J genes are TRBV25-1 and TRBJ1-2; TRBD1 agrees at 7 bases. Germline V gene lookup returns CDR1 MGHDK and CDR2 SYGVNS. V was clipped by 3 bases and J by 4 bases; unmatched bases: 8. The CDR3 length is 15 residues. The CDR3 loop is CASSDLTGLGYGYTF. As DNA, the CDR3 is TGTGCCAGCAGTGATCTGACAGGGCTAGGCTATGGCTACACCTTC.